Listed below are T cell receptor beta chains from one sample, sequenced in a study of PD-L1 blockade in urothelial cancer. Profiled with immunoSEQ multiplex PCR; TCRdb holds only in-frame clones, not every one. The sample records fewer than 45,000 clones, around 80% being singletons. The sample was PBMCs, taken around atezolizumab (anti-PD-L1) treatment. The receptors derive from a man in his sixties with urothelial cancer. The CDR3 runs from the conserved cysteine through the conserved F or W. The D gene is left open where the match is weak. Clone size appears in some rows only: once, few, many, or a class for an expanded clone.

abundance	v_gene	len	j_gene	d_gene	CDR3nt	CDR3aa
.	TRBV28	15	TRBJ1-3	.	TGTGCCAGCAGTCTAGGGTTAGCGGGAGGAAACACCATATATTTT	CASSLGLAGGNTIYF
.	TRBV15	12	TRBJ1-4	.	TGTGCCACCAGCAGATACGGTGAAAAACTGTTTTTT	CATSRYGEKLFF
.	TRBV5-4	15	TRBJ1-1	TRBD1	TGTGCCAGCAGCTTGGACCCGCCGACAGGGGCTGAAGCTTTCTTT	CASSLDPPTGAEAFF
.	TRBV5-1	14	TRBJ1-2	TRBD1	TGCGCCAGCAGCTTGGGACAGGGAGCCTATGGCTACACCTTC	CASSLGQGAYGYTF
.	TRBV6-5	13	TRBJ2-5	.	TGTGCCAGCAGTTACGGAGTAAGGGAGACCCAGTACTTC	CASSYGVRETQYF
.	TRBV7-2	14	TRBJ2-7	TRBD1	TGTGCCAGCTCCCGGGACAGCTCCTCCTACGAGCAGTACTTC	CASSRDSSSYEQYF
.	TRBV5-1	16	TRBJ2-1	TRBD2	TGCGCCAGCAGCCCACAGCTAGCGGGGGCAAACAATGAGCAGTTCTTC	CASSPQLAGANNEQFF
.	TRBV10-3	20	TRBJ2-5	TRBD2	TGTGCCATCAGTGAGTCAAACCGGGAGGGCCTTTTCGTGGACCCTGAGACCCAGTACTTC	CAISESNREGLFVDPETQYF
few	TRBV30	17	TRBJ2-6	.	TGTGCCTGGAGTGTACTGAGGACTGCCAACGGGGCCAACGTCCTGACTTTC	CAWSVLRTANGANVLTF
.	TRBV9	16	TRBJ2-5	.	TGTGCCAGCAGCGTAGCCTCGCAGGGAGGGGGAGAGACCCAGTACTTC	CASSVASQGGGETQYF
once	TRBV9	15	TRBJ1-4	TRBD1	TGTGCCAGCAGCGTAGAAACAGGGGGGATCGGAGGACTGTTTTTT	CASSVETGGIGGLFF
.	TRBV6-5	13	TRBJ1-6	.	TGTGCCGGCCAACAGGGCTCAAATTCACCCCTCCACTTT	CAGQQGSNSPLHF
.	TRBV11-2	18	TRBJ2-5	TRBD2	TGTGCCAGCAGCTTAGTAGGTGGGACTAGCGGGGCGAAAGAGACCCAGTACTTC	CASSLVGGTSGAKETQYF
.	TRBV28	12	TRBJ2-5	.	TGTGCCAGCAGTTTATTCTCAGAGACCCAGTACTTC	CASSLFSETQYF
few	TRBV20-1	11	TRBJ2-1	.	TGCAGTGTTACGCAGGGGCATGAGCAGTTCTTC	CSVTQGHEQFF
.	TRBV7-2	17	TRBJ2-3	TRBD2	TGTGCCAGCAGCTTAGCCCCATTACTAGCGGGAGTGGATACGCAGTATTTT	CASSLAPLLAGVDTQYF
.	TRBV5-1	13	TRBJ2-7	.	TGCGCCAGCAGCTTCTACAGAACCTACGAGCAGTACTTC	CASSFYRTYEQYF
.	TRBV11-2	14	TRBJ1-1	TRBD1	TGTGCCAGCAGCTTTCGGGACAGCAAAAAAGAAGCTTTCTTT	CASSFRDSKKEAFF
once	TRBV5-5	15	TRBJ2-7	TRBD1	TGTGCCAGCAGCTTGGGGGGACAGGGGGCACGGGAGCAGTACTTC	CASSLGGQGAREQYF
.	TRBV27	14	TRBJ2-1	.	TGTGCCAGCAGGTGGGACATAGAGGACAATGAGCAGTTCTTC	CASRWDIEDNEQFF
.	TRBV6-1	15	TRBJ1-3	TRBD1	TGTGCCAGCGACTTTGGACAGGCCTCTGGAAACACCATATATTTT	CASDFGQASGNTIYF
once	TRBV4-1	18	TRBJ2-1	TRBD2	TGCGCCAGCAGCCAAGAGACTAGCGGGGGGGCCCCCTACAATGAGCAGTTCTTC	CASSQETSGGAPYNEQFF
few	TRBV10-2	12	TRBJ1-1	.	TGCGCCAGCAGTGATCCGGACACTGAAGCTTTCTTT	CASSDPDTEAFF
.	TRBV5-4	14	TRBJ2-7	.	TGTGCCAGCAGCCGATCGGGGGGCACTGACGAGCAGTACTTC	CASSRSGGTDEQYF
once	TRBV28	12	TRBJ1-2	.	TGTGCCAGCAGTTTAACGGACTATGGCTACACCTTC	CASSLTDYGYTF
.	TRBV11-2	14	TRBJ2-5	.	TGTGCCAGCAGCTTAGTTAACAGGCAAGAGACCCAGTACTTC	CASSLVNRQETQYF
.	TRBV5-1	16	TRBJ2-7	TRBD2	TGCGCCAGCAGCTTGACTTTAGCGGGGGCCTCGGACGAGCAGTACTTC	CASSLTLAGASDEQYF
.	TRBV7-2	14	TRBJ2-2	.	TGTGCCAGCAGCTTATTACTGAACACCGGGGAGCTGTTTTTT	CASSLLLNTGELFF
.	TRBV7-9	16	TRBJ1-1	.	TGTGCCAGCAGCTTATCCGGGGGGGGGAGGAACACTGAAGCTTTCTTT	CASSLSGGGRNTEAFF
.	TRBV15	15	TRBJ1-2	TRBD1	TGTGCCACCAGCAGAGCCAAAGACAGGGGTTATGGCTACACCTTC	CATSRAKDRGYGYTF
many	TRBV28	14	TRBJ2-7	TRBD1	TGTGCCAGCAGTTTCTGGACAGGGAGGAACGAGCAGTACTTC	CASSFWTGRNEQYF
once	TRBV28	14	TRBJ2-5	TRBD2	TGTGCCAGCAGTGAGGTCGGGAGGCAAGAGACCCAGTACTTC	CASSEVGRQETQYF
once	TRBV5-1	18	TRBJ2-3	TRBD2	TGCGCCAGCAGCTTGGGCGGTAGCGGGGGGTCATACACAGATACGCAGTATTTT	CASSLGGSGGSYTDTQYF
.	TRBV13	13	TRBJ2-2	.	TGTGCCAGCAGCCCCCACCGGTACGGGGAGCTGTTTTTT	CASSPHRYGELFF
once	TRBV5-4	15	TRBJ1-1	.	TGTGCCAGCAGCTTTGACAGTATGATGAACACTGAAGCTTTCTTT	CASSFDSMMNTEAFF
.	TRBV29-1	13	TRBJ2-2	.	TGCAGCGTTGGACTTTCGATCCCCGGGGAGCTGTTTTTT	CSVGLSIPGELFF
once	TRBV10-3	13	TRBJ1-4	.	TGTGCCATCAAACCGGCAACTAATGAAAAACTGTTTTTT	CAIKPATNEKLFF
.	TRBV7-9	13	TRBJ1-1	.	TGTGCCAGCAGCAACGACATGAACACTGAAGCTTTCTTT	CASSNDMNTEAFF
.	TRBV6-5	15	TRBJ1-2	.	TGTGCCAGCAGTTATGGGGCGGGACTGGGCTATGGCTACACCTTC	CASSYGAGLGYGYTF
.	TRBV28	17	TRBJ2-3	.	TGTGCCAGCAGTTTTCTGGCAATTACAGGGAGCACAGATACGCAGTATTTT	CASSFLAITGSTDTQYF
many	TRBV27	17	TRBJ1-1	.	TGTGCCAGCAGTTTATTCTGGCAAGGGCAGGGCGGTACTGAAGCTTTCTTT	CASSLFWQGQGGTEAFF